The text below deals with one T cell receptor beta chain. From the 5' RACE reads, TCRdb called clonotypes with MiXCR, one entry per CDR3 protein. The repertoire has some 110,000 distinct CDR3 sequences, over 9% of them found once; the top ten carry about 15%. This record belongs to a study of spatial heterogeneity in lung cancer. Study background: There were 65 or so donors, all of them untreated patients with early-stage non-small cell lung cancer. For the average unique TCR and UMI combination, more than 8.5 occurrences appeared in raw reads. Around 22 months after resection was the median timing of the follow-up PBMC samples, which were sequenced when available. Compared with alpha-chain sequences, beta-chain sequences were consistently detected in greater numbers.

Trimming took off 0 bases at V and 6 bases at J, with 9 bases between the two ends. The CDR3 totals 13 residues. The time point is: blood at routine non-recurrence follow-up after resection. Whole RNA, which was extracted from tumor, nontumor lung tissue or frozen PBMC, was sequenced without any cell sorting. The J gene is TRBJ2-7, the V gene TRBV12-3 or TRBV12-4; weak D call: TRBD2 (6 bases). This TCR derives from a male donor with early-stage non-small cell lung cancer. Material: PBMCs, obtained at follow-up. The CDR3 protein is CASSLAAGTEQYF. The CDR3 coding sequence is TGTGCCAGCAGTTTAGCGGCGGGAACCGAGCAGTACTTC.